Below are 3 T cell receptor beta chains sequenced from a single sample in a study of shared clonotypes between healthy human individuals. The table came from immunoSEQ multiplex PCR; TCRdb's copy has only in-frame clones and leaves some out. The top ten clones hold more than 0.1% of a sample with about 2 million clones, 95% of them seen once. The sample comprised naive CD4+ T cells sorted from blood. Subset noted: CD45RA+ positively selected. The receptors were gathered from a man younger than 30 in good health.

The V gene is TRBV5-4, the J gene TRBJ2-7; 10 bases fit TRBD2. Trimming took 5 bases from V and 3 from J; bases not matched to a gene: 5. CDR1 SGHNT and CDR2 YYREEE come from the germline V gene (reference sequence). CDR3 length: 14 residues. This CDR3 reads CASSSSGRGYEQYF. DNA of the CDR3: TGTGCCAGCAGTTCTAGCGGGAGAGGCTACGAGCAGTACTTC. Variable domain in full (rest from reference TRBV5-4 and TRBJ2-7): ETGVTQSPTHLIKTRGQQVTLRCSSQSGHNTVSWYQQALGQGPQFIFQYYREEENGRGNFPPRFSGLQFPNYSSELNVNALELDDSALYLCASSSSGRGYEQYFGPGTRLTVT.

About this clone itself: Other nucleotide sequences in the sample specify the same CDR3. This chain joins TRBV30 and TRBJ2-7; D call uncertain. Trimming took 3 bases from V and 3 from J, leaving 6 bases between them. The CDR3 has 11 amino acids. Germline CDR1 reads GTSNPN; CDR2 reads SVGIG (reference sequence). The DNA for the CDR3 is TGTGCCTGGAGCCCAGGCTACGAGCAGTACTTC. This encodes CAWSPGYEQYF.

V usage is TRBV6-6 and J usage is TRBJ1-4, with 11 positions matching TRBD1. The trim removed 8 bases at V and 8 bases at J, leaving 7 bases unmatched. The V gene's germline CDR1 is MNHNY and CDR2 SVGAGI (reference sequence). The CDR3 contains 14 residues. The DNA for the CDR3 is TGTGCCAGCTCCCGGACAGGGGGCACCGAAAAACTGTTTTTT. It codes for CASSRTGGTEKLFF.